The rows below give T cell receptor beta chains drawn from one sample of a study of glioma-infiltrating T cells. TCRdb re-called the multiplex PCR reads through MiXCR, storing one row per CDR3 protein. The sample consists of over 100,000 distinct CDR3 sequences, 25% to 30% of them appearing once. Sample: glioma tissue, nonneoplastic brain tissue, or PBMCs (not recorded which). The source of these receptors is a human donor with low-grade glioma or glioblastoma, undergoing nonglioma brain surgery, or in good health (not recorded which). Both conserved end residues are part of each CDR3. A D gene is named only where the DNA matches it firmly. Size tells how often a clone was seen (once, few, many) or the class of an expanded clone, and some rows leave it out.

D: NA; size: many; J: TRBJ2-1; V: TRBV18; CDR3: CASFTGVNPGDEQFF; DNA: TGTGCCAGCTTCACGGGGGTCAACCCGGGCGATGAGCAGTTCTTC
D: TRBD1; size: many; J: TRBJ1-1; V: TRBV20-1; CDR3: CSAITGGTEAFF; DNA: TGCAGTGCTATCACAGGGGGAACTGAAGCTTTCTTT
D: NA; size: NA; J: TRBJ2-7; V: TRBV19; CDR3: CASSKQGGPYEQYF; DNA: TGTGCCAGTAGTAAACAAGGAGGACCCTACGAGCAGTACTTC
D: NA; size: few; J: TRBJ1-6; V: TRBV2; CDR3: CASRSRRSYNSPLHF; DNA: TGTGCCAGCAGGAGCAGACGCTCCTATAATTCACCCCTCCACTTT
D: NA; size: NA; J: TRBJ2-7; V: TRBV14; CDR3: CASSRGLGTYEQYF; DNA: TGTGCCAGCAGCCGCGGTCTGGGGACCTACGAGCAGTACTTC
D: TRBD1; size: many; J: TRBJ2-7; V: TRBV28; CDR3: CASGSPGQGDYEQYF; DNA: TGTGCCAGCGGGTCCCCGGGACAGGGAGACTACGAGCAGTACTTC
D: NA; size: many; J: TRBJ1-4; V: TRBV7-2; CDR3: CASSLSLTNEKLFF; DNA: TGTGCCAGCAGCCTCTCGCTAACTAATGAAAAACTGTTTTTT
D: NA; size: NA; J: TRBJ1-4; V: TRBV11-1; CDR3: CASSEPGRQPEKLFF; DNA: TGTGCCAGCAGCGAGCCGGGACGGCAACCGGAAAAACTGTTTTTT
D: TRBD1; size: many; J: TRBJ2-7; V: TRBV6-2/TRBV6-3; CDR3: CASSYRQGVYEQYF; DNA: TGTGCCAGCAGTTACCGACAGGGAGTTTACGAGCAGTACTTC
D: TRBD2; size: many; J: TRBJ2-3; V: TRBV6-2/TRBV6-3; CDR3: CASSQYAGGPGF; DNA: TGTGCCAGCAGTCAGTACGCGGGAGGGCCCGGTTTT
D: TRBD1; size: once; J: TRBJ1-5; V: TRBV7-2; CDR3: CASNSDRVNQSQHF; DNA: TGTGCCAGCAACTCGGACAGGGTAAATCAGTCCCAGCATTTT
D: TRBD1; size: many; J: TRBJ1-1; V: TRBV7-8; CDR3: CASSLTGGLLNTEAFF; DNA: TGTGCCAGCAGCTTGACAGGGGGCCTCCTGAACACTGAAGCTTTCTTT
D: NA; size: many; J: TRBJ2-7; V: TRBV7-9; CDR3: CATLVASSYEQYF; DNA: TGTGCCACCCTGGTCGCCTCCTCCTACGAGCAGTACTTC
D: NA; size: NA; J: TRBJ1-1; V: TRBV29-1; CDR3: CSVATRTEAFF; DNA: TGCAGCGTTGCAACGAGGACTGAAGCTTTCTTT
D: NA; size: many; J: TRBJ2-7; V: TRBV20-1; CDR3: CSASAAYEQYF; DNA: TGCAGTGCCAGCGCGGCCTACGAGCAGTACTTC
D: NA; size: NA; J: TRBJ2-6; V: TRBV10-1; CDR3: CASSESTGTGANVLTF; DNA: TGCGCCAGCAGTGAGTCAACCGGGACTGGGGCCAACGTCCTGACTTTC
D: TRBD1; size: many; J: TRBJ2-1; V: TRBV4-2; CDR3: CASSLDRDEQFF; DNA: TGTGCCAGCAGCCTAGACAGGGATGAGCAGTTCTTC
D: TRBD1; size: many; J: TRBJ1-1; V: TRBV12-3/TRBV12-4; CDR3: CASRSTGGTEAFF; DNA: TGTGCCAGCAGATCGACAGGGGGGACTGAAGCTTTCTTT
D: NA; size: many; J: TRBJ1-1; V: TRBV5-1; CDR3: CASSLAGGHAFF; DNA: TGCGCCAGCAGCTTGGCCGGGGGGCACGCTTTCTTT
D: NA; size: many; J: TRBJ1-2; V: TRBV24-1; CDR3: CATSDLSNYGYTF; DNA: TGTGCCACCAGTGATTTATCGAACTATGGCTACACCTTC
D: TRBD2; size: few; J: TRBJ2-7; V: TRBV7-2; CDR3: CASRQSGRADGEQYF; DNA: TGTGCCAGCAGACAAAGCGGGAGGGCCGACGGCGAGCAGTACTTC
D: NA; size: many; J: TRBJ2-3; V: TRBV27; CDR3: CASSLSLSADTQYF; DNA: TGTGCCAGCAGTCTCTCGTTGAGCGCAGATACGCAGTATTTT
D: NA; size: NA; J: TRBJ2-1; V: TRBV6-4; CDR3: CASSQRSSDEKFF; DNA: TGTGCCAGCAGCCAACGTTCTAGCGATGAGAAGTTCTTC
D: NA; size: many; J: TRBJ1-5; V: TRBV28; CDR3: CASRLEGGRDSNQPQHF; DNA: TGTGCCAGCAGGTTAGAGGGGGGACGGGATAGCAATCAGCCCCAGCATTTT
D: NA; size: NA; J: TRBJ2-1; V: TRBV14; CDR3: CAGKGTGPYNEQFF; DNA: TGTGCCGGCAAAGGAACAGGGCCCTACAATGAGCAGTTCTTC
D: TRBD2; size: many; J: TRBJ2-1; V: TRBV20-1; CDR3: CSAFSGTSGGQFF; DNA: TGCAGTGCTTTCTCCGGGACTAGCGGGGGGCAGTTCTTC
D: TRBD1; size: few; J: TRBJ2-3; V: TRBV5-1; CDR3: CASSLEGGYSTDTQYF; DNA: TGCGCCAGCAGCTTGGAAGGGGGCTATAGCACAGATACGCAGTATTTT